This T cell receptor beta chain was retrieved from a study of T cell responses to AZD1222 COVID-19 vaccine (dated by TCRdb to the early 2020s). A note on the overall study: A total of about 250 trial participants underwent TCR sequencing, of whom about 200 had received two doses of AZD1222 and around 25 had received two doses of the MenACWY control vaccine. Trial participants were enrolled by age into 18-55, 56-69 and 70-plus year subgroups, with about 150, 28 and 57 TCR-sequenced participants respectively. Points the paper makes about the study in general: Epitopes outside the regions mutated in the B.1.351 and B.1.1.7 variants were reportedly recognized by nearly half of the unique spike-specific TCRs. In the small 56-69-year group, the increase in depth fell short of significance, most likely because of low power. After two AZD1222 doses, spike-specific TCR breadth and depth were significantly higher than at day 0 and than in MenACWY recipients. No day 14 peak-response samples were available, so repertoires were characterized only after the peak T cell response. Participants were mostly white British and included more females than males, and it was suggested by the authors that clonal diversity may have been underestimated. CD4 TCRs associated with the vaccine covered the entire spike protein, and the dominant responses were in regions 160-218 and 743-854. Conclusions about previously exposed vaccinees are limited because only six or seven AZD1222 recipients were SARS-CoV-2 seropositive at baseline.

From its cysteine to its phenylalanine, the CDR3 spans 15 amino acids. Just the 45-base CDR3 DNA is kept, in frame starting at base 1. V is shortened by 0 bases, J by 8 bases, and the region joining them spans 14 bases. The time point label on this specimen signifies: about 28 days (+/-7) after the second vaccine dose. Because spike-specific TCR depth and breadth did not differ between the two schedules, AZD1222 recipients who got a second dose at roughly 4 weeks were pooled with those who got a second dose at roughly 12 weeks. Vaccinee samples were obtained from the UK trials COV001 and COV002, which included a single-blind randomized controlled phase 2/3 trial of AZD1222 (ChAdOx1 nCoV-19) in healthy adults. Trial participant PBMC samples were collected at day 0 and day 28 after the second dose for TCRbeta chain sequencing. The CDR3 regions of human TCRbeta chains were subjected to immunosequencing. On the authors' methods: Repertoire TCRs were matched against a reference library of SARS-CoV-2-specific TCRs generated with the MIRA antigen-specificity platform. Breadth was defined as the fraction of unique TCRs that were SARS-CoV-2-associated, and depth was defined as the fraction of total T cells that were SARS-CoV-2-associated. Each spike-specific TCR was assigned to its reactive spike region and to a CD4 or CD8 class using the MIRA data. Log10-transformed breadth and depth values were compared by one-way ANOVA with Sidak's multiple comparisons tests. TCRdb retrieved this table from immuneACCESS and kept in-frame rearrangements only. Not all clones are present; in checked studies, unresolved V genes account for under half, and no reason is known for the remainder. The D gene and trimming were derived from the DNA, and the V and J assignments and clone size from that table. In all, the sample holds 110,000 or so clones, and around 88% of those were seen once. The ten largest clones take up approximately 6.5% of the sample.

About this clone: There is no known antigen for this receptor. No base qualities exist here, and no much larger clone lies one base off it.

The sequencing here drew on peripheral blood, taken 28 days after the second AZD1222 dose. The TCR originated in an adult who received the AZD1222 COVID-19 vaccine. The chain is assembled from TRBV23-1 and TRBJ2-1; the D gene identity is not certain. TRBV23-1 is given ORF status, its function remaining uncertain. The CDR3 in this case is CASSQSRLRVDEQFF. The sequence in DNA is TGCGCCAGCAGTCAATCGCGACTCCGTGTTGATGAGCAGTTCTTC.